The 11 T cell receptor beta chains listed next were all sequenced from one sample in a study of Tregs in tolerant kidney transplant recipients. Their antigen targets remain unknown. Clones were read by immunoSEQ multiplex PCR, and TCRdb kept only the in-frame ones, dropping some. The sample includes approximately 800 clones, 35% to 40% seen only once; the top ten take 40%. Sequencing was done on a sample of Tregs from blood cultured with allogeneic cells. Source of these receptors: a human patient who received a combined kidney and bone marrow transplant. Some T cells may be transferred from the graft donor.

V is TRBV11-3 and J is TRBJ2-1; 10 nucleotides align to TRBD2. The germline V gene encodes CDR1 SGHNT and CDR2 YENEEA. The CDR3 runs to 16 residues. The V gene end was trimmed by 2 bases and the J gene end by 4 bases; junction bases not matched to a gene: 5. The CDR3 spells CASSLSLAGVYNEQFF. The CDR3 DNA reads as TGTGCCAGCAGCTTATCCCTAGCGGGAGTGTACAATGAGCAGTTCTTC.

This clone has more than one count but fewer than ten. This sequence joins TRBV9 and TRBJ2-3; no definite D call. The CDR3 is 12 amino acids. From germline, CDR1 is SGDLS and CDR2 YYNGEE. The V and J ends lost 4 bases and 6 bases respectively, with 9 bases between them. The CDR3 DNA sequence: TGTGCCAGCAGCCCGCCTGCGGATACGCAGTATTTT. Residues: CASSPPADTQYF.

This clone was detected a few times. The V call is TRBV6-6, the J call TRBJ2-1; 9 nucleotides match TRBD2. Germline CDR1 MNHNY, CDR2 SVGAGI (reference sequence). The CDR3 is 15 amino acids. J gave up 10 bases and V 4 bases, and 11 bases lay outside the gene matches. The CDR3 spells CASSFTTIGLAEQFF. The CDR3 nucleotides are TGTGCCAGCAGTTTTACTACTATTGGACTAGCGGAGCAGTTCTTC.

The V and J genes are TRBV18 and TRBJ1-2, with D unresolved. The CDR3 runs 13 residues. CDR1 is KGHSH, CDR2 LQKENI, per germline. The ends were cut back, 3 bases at V and 8 bases at J, with 13 bases in the middle. The CDR3 DNA reads TGTGCCAGCTCACCGGGCGTTGAGGAGGGCTACACCTTC. It specifies CASSPGVEEGYTF.

In this sample, this clone turned up a few times. V gene TRBV28 combines with J gene TRBJ2-3, with a possible D match to TRBD2 (5 bases). The CDR3 sequence is 14 residues long. Trimming cost V 2 bases and J 7 bases, with 13 bases left between them. Germline-derived CDR1 and CDR2 are MDHEN and SYDVKM. CDR3 sequence reads: CASSLPLRGHTQYF. CDR3 in DNA: TGTGCCAGCAGTTTACCCTTACGGGGTCATACGCAGTATTTT. The whole variable domain, remainder taken from reference TRBV28 and TRBJ2-3, is DVKVTQSSRYLVKRTGEKVFLECVQDMDHENMFWYRQDPGLGLRLIYFSYDVKMKEKGDIPEGYSVSREKKERFSLILESASTNQTSMYLCASSLPLRGHTQYFGPGTRLTVL.

The gene calls are TRBV7-2 and TRBJ2-3; 13 bases are a match to TRBD2. Germline trimming cut 1 base from V and 1 base from J; bases unmatched to any gene: 2. The CDR3 consists of 17 residues. Germline V CDR1 and CDR2: SGHTA, FQGNSA. Here the CDR3 reads CASSLVGTSGGTDTQYF. The CDR3 coding sequence is TGTGCCAGCAGCTTAGTCGGGACTAGCGGGGGCACAGATACGCAGTATTTT.

Turning to this clone: Only one base separates this from a far larger clonotype, so it likely reflects a read error. The rearrangement joins TRBV25-1 to TRBJ1-4, with D tentatively TRBD1 (5 bases). V was pared by 8 bases and J by 0 bases, with 13 bases between. Germline V gene data show CDR1 as MGHDK and CDR2 as SYGVNS. The CDR3 sequence is 15 residues long. The DNA of the CDR3 is TGTGCCAGCTGCCCTTTCAGGGCAACTAATGAAAAACTGTTTTTT. It specifies CASCPFRATNEKLFF.

This clone turned up a few times. This rearrangement joins TRBV11-1 to TRBJ2-7; a weak D match, TRBD1 (7 bases). V lost 0 bases to trimming and J lost 4 bases, with 13 bases between them. Germline values: CDR1 SGHAT, CDR2 FQDESV (reference sequence). The CDR3 length is 15 residues. The CDR3 loop reads CASSLAGQGGYEQYF. In nucleotides, the CDR3 is TGTGCCAGCAGCTTAGCCGGGCAGGGGGGTTACGAGCAGTACTTC.

This chain links TRBV4-3 with TRBJ2-1; 9 nucleotides agree with TRBD2. With 3 bases clipped from V and 8 bases from J, the junction kept 8 bases outside the gene matches. Germline CDR1 is LGHNA and CDR2 is YSLEER. CDR3 size: 15 residues. The CDR3 DNA sequence: TGCGCCAGCAGCCAGTTGGGGGCTAGCGGGGATGAGCAGTTCTTC. This encodes CASSQLGASGDEQFF.

In this sample, this clone turned up a few times. The chain uses TRBV11-2 and TRBJ2-1; 8 bases are a match to TRBD2. Trimming cost V 6 bases and J 7 bases; bases outside gene matches: 11. CDR3 length: 15 residues. Germline-derived CDR1 and CDR2 are SGHAT and FQNNGV. Written as DNA, the CDR3 is TGTGCCAGCAGTTTAAGGGCGGGGGGAGTGAATGAGCAGTTCTTC. It yields the protein CASSLRAGGVNEQFF.

This clone has more than one count but fewer than ten. This sequence is one base from a far larger clone and is likely a read error. The chain links TRBV25-1 to TRBJ1-2, with D hard to call. Trimming pared 8 bases from V and 6 bases from J, leaving 13 bases between. CDR3 length: 12 amino acids. Germline CDR1 MGHDK, CDR2 SYGVNS. CDR3: CASCVGLHGYTF. CDR3 bases: TGTGCCAGCTGTGTAGGGCTCCATGGCTACACCTTC.